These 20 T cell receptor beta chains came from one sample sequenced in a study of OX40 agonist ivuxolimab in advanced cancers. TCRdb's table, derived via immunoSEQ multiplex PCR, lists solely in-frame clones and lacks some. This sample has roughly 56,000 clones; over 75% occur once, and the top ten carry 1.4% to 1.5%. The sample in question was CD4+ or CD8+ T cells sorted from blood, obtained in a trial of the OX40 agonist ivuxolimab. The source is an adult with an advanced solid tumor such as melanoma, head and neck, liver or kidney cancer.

The CDR3 is CASSPNYSPANTIYF. CDR3 DNA sequence: TGTGCCAGCAGCCCCAATTATAGTCCCGCAAACACCATATATTTT. This chain uses TRBV4-2 with TRBJ1-3; no clear D. Per germline, CDR1 LGHNA and CDR2 YNFKEQ. The CDR3 has 15 residues. V was pared by 4 bases and J by 6 bases, with 16 bases between.

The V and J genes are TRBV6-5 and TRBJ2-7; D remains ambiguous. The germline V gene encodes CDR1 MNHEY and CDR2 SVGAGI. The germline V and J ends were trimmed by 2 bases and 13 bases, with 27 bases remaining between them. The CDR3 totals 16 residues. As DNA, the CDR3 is TGTGCCAGCAGTTACGATTTCGGTGTGGCCGAGTCGGGTATTTACTTC. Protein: CASSYDFGVAESGIYF.

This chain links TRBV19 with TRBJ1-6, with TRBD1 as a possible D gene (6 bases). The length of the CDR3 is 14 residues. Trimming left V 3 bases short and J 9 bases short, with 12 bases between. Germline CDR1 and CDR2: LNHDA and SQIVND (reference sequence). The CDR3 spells CASSMGAPSSPLHF. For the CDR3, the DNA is TGTGCCAGTAGTATGGGGGCCCCGAGTTCACCCCTCCACTTT. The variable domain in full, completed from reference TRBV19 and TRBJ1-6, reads DGGITQSPKYLFRKEGQNVTLSCEQNLNHDAMYWYRQDPGQGLRLIYYSQIVNDFQKGDIAEGYSVSREKKESFPLTVTSAQKNPTAFYLCASSMGAPSSPLHFGNGTRLTVT.

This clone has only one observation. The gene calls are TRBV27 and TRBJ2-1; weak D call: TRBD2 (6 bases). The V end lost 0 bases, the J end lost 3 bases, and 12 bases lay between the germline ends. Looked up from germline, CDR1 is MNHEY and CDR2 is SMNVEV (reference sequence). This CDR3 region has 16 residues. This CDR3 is CASSLSYGRVYNEQFF. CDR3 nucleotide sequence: TGTGCCAGCAGTTTATCCTACGGGAGAGTCTACAATGAGCAGTTCTTC.

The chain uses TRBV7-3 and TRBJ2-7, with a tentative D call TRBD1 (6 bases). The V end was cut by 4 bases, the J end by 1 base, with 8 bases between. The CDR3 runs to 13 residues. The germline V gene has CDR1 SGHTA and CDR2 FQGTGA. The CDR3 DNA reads TGTGCCAGCAGCTATGACAGGTCCTACGAGCAGTACTTC. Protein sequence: CASSYDRSYEQYF.

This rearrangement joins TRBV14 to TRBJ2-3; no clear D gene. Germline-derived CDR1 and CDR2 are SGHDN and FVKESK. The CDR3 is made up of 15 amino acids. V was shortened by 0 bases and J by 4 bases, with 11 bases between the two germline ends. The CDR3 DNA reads TGTGCCAGCAGCCAAGATTTTGGCCGGTCAGATACGCAGTATTTT. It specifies CASSQDFGRSDTQYF.

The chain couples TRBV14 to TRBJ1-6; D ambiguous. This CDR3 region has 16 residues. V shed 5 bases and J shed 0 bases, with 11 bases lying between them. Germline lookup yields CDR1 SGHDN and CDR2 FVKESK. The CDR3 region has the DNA TGTGCCAGCAGCGCCAGTATAAGCTCCTATAATTCACCCCTCCACTTT. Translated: CASSASISSYNSPLHF.

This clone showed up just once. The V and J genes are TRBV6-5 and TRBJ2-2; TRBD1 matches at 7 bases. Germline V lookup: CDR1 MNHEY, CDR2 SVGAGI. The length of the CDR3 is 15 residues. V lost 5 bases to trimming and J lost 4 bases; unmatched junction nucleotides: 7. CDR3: CASSRRQGVTGELFF. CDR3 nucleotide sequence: TGTGCCAGCAGTCGGAGACAGGGTGTCACCGGGGAGCTGTTTTTT.

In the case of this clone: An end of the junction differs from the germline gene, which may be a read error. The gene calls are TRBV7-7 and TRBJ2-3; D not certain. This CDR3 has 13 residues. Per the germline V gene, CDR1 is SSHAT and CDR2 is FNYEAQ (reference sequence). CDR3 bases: TGTGCTAGCAGCTTAATGGACGCAGATACGCAGTATTTT. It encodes CASSLMDADTQYF.

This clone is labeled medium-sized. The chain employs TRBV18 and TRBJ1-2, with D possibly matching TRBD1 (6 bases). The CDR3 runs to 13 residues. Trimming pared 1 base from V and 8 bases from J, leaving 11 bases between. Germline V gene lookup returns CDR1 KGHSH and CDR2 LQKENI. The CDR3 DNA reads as TGTGCCAGCTCACCACGGACAGCCTCCGGCTACACCTTC. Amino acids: CASSPRTASGYTF. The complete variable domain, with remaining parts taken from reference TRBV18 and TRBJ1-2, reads NAGVMQNPRHLVRRRGQEARLRCSPMKGHSHVYWYRQLPEEGLKFMVYLQKENIIDESGMPKERFSAEFPKEGPSILRIQQVVRGDSAAYFCASSPRTASGYTFGSGTRLTVV.

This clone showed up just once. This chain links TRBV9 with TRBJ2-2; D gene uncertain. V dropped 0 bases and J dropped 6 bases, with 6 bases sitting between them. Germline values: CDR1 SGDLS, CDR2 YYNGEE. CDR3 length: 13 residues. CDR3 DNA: TGTGCCAGCAGCGTAGAACAATCCGGGGAGCTGTTTTTT. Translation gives CASSVEQSGELFF.

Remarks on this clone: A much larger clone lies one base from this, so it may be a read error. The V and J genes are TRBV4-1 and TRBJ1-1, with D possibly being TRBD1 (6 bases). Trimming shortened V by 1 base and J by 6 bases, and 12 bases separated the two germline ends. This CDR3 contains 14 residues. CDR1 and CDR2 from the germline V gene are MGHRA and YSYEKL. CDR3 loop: CASSQVSGEAEAFF. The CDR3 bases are TGCGCCAGCAGCCAAGTGTCAGGGGAGGCTGAAGCTTTCTTT.

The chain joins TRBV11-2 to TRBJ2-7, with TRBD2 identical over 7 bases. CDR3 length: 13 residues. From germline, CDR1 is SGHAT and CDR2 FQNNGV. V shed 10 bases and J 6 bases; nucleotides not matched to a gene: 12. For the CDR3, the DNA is TGTGCCACCGCCTGGGGGAGGGCCGCCGAGCAGTACTTC. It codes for CATAWGRAAEQYF.

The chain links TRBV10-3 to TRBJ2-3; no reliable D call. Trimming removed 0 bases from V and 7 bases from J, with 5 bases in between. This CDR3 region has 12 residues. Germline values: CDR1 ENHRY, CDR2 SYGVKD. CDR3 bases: TGTGCCATCAGTGAGTCTTATAATACGCAGTATTTT. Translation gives CAISESYNTQYF.

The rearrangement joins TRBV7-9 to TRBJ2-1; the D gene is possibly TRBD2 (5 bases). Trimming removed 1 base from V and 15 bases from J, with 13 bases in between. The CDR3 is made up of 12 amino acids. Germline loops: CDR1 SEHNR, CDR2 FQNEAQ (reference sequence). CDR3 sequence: CASSLGGPRGFF. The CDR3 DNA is TGTGCCAGCAGCTTAGGTGGGCCACGGGGGTTCTTC.

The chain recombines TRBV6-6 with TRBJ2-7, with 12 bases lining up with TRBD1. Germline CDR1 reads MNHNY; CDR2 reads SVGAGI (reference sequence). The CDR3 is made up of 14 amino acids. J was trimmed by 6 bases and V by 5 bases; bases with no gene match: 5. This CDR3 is CASSTGTGGIEQYF. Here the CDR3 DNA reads TGTGCCAGCAGTACCGGGACAGGGGGCATCGAGCAGTACTTC.

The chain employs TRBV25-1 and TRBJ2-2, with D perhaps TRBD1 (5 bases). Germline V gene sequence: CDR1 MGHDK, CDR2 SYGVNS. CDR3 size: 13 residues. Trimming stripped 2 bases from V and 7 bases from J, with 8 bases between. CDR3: CASSEPGNGELFF. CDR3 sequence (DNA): TGTGCCAGCAGTGAACCAGGGAACGGGGAGCTGTTTTTT.

The CDR3 sequence: CASRGAASSGANVLTF. In DNA form, the CDR3 reads TGTGCCAGTAGGGGGGCCGCTAGCTCTGGGGCCAACGTCCTGACTTTC. The V and J genes are TRBV19 and TRBJ2-6; a possible D gene is TRBD1 (6 bases). Germline CDR1 LNHDA, CDR2 SQIVND (reference sequence). V was pared by 6 bases and J by 0 bases, with 12 bases between. CDR3 size: 16 residues.

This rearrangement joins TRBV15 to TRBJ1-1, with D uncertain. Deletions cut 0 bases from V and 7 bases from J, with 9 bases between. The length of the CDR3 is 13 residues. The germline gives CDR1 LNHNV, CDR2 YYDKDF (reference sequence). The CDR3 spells CATSRDPPDEAFF. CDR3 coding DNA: TGTGCCACCAGCAGAGATCCTCCGGATGAAGCTTTCTTT.

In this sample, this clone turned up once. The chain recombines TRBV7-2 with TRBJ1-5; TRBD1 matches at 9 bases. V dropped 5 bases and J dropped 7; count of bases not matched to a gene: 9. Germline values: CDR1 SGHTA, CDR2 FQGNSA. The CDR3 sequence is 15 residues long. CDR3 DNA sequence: TGTGCCAGCAGCCGGCACAGGGGGCGAGAACAGCCCCAGCATTTT. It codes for CASSRHRGREQPQHF.